This entry lists 9 T cell receptor beta chains sequenced from one sample in a study of T cell changes during pregnancy in multiple sclerosis. Produced via immunoSEQ multiplex PCR; TCRdb's table is partial and in-frame only. The repertoire has 40,000 to 45,000 clones, 88% of them found once; the top ten carry around 5.6%. The sequences come from CD8+ T cells from peripheral blood mononuclear cells, collected after pregnancy. The source of these receptors is a female donor in good health, enrolled as a control in a pregnancy study.

The chain is built from TRBV7-9 and TRBJ2-7, with D possibly TRBD1 on 6 matching bases. The CDR3 covers 14 residues. The ends were cut back, 1 base at V and 5 bases at J, with 12 bases in the middle. The germline gives CDR1 SEHNR, CDR2 FQNEAQ (reference sequence). This CDR3 reads CASSLVFGQNEQYF. DNA for the CDR3: TGTGCCAGCAGCTTAGTTTTTGGACAGAACGAGCAGTACTTC.

The chain employs TRBV9 and TRBJ2-7; 7 positions agree with TRBD2. V lost 2 bases and J lost 0; bases outside the gene matches: 2. CDR3 size: 14 residues. CDR1 is SGDLS and CDR2 is YYNGEE in the germline V gene. The CDR3 is CASSVGGYSYEQYF. CDR3 in DNA: TGTGCCAGCAGCGTGGGGGGGTACTCCTACGAGCAGTACTTC.

The chain employs TRBV7-9 and TRBJ2-1; 8 bases fit TRBD2. V shed 4 bases, J shed 2 bases, and the junction held 10 bases outside the gene matches. Germline V lookup: CDR1 SEHNR, CDR2 FQNEAQ (reference sequence). The CDR3 has 17 amino acids. CDR3 sequence: CASSSFSGGVTYNEQFF. The CDR3 region has the DNA TGTGCCAGCAGCTCCTTCAGCGGGGGCGTTACCTACAATGAGCAGTTCTTC.

The gene calls are TRBV5-4 and TRBJ2-2; TRBD2 agrees at 8 bases. The CDR3 is made up of 15 amino acids. Germline CDR1 is SGHNT and CDR2 is YYREEE (reference sequence). V shed 4 bases and J 7 bases; nucleotides not matched to a gene: 9. The CDR3 region is CASSLSGGGSGELFF. DNA for the CDR3: TGTGCCAGCAGCCTCAGCGGGGGCGGGAGCGGGGAGCTGTTTTTT.

This clone is medium-sized by share. Other DNA sequences in this sample translate to the same CDR3. V and J are TRBV5-1 and TRBJ1-4, with 9 bases identical to TRBD1. This CDR3 region has 15 residues. The trim removed 5 bases at V and 7 bases at J, leaving 9 bases unmatched. The germline gives CDR1 SGHRS, CDR2 YFSETQ. CDR3 protein: CASSPGGGQGEKLFF. The CDR3, as DNA: TGCGCCAGCAGTCCCGGAGGGGGACAGGGTGAAAAACTGTTTTTT.

The chain has TRBV10-2 and TRBJ1-5; weak D call: TRBD1 (6 bases). V was clipped by 2 bases and J by 4 bases, with 9 bases between them. Germline values: CDR1 WSHSY, CDR2 SAAADI. The CDR3 totals 14 residues. The CDR3 sequence: CASSEDRPNQPQHF. CDR3 bases: TGCGCCAGCAGTGAGGACAGGCCAAATCAGCCCCAGCATTTT.

This chain uses TRBV6-5 with TRBJ1-2; D is uncertain. Germline V gene lookup returns CDR1 MNHEY and CDR2 SVGAGI. The CDR3 is 12 residues long. With 8 bases removed from V and 7 bases from J, the gap between germline ends came to 14 bases. CDR3 residues: CASVGWEGGYTF. DNA for the CDR3: TGTGCCAGCGTTGGGTGGGAGGGTGGCTACACCTTC.

The chain uses TRBV19 and TRBJ1-4; 9 nucleotides agree with TRBD1. Germline CDR1 is LNHDA and CDR2 is SQIVND (reference sequence). The J segment lost 7 bases and the V segment lost 10 bases, leaving 7 bases of the junction unmatched. There are 13 residues in the CDR3. The CDR3 here is CATTGTGSEKLFF. CDR3 coding DNA: TGTGCCACCACGGGGACAGGGTCTGAAAAACTGTTTTTT.

V gene TRBV11-2 combines with J gene TRBJ1-1; the D gene is possibly TRBD1 (6 bases). CDR1 SGHAT and CDR2 FQNNGV come from the germline V gene. CDR3 length equals 17 residues. With 5 bases removed from V and 1 base from J, the gap between germline ends came to 20 bases. The CDR3 DNA is TGTGCCAGCAGCCCGTCCGCCGTTCGGGGGGCGAACACTGAAGCTTTCTTT. It specifies CASSPSAVRGANTEAFF.